A selection of T cell receptor beta chains follows, all from one sample in a study of Graves' ophthalmopathy and Graves' hyperthyroidism. TCRdb used MiXCR to reprocess the multiplex PCR reads, holding one entry per CDR3 protein. The sample consists of hundreds of thousands of distinct CDR3 sequences, more than 40% of them appearing once. Sequenced sample: peripheral blood. Every receptor here comes from an adult man with Graves' ophthalmopathy. CDR3s include the opening cysteine and the closing phenylalanine or tryptophan. Each record gives: D gene, clone size, V gene, CDR3 length, J gene, CDR3 protein, CDR3 DNA. A D gene is named only where the DNA matches it firmly. Only part of the rows carry a size: once, few, many, or a class if the clone is expanded.

d_call: .
clone_size: once
v_call: TRBV20-1
cdr3_length: 11
j_call: TRBJ2-1
cdr3_aa: CSATEGDEQFF
cdr3_nt: TGCAGTGCTACCGAGGGCGATGAGCAGTTCTTC

d_call: .
clone_size: once
v_call: TRBV30
cdr3_length: 14
j_call: TRBJ1-4
cdr3_aa: CAWSVNGGNEKLFF
cdr3_nt: TGTGCCTGGAGTGTAAACGGCGGGAATGAAAAACTGTTTTTT

d_call: .
clone_size: many
v_call: TRBV7-8
cdr3_length: 14
j_call: TRBJ2-7
cdr3_aa: CASSLGTSRYEQYF
cdr3_nt: TGTGCCAGCAGCTTAGGAACGTCACGCTACGAGCAGTACTTC

d_call: TRBD1
clone_size: .
v_call: TRBV2
cdr3_length: 15
j_call: TRBJ1-1
cdr3_aa: CASSQKQGQGAEAFF
cdr3_nt: TGTGCCAGCAGCCAAAAGCAGGGACAGGGGGCTGAAGCTTTCTTT

d_call: .
clone_size: many
v_call: TRBV11-3
cdr3_length: 11
j_call: TRBJ1-1
cdr3_aa: CASVKGTEAFF
cdr3_nt: TGTGCCAGCGTAAAGGGCACTGAAGCTTTCTTT

d_call: TRBD2
clone_size: many
v_call: TRBV11-2
cdr3_length: 14
j_call: TRBJ2-7
cdr3_aa: CASSLELAGTEQYF
cdr3_nt: TGTGCCAGCAGCTTAGAACTAGCGGGGACCGAGCAGTACTTC

d_call: .
clone_size: .
v_call: TRBV6-5
cdr3_length: 13
j_call: TRBJ2-5
cdr3_aa: CASSPGGYETQYF
cdr3_nt: TGTGCCAGCAGCCCCGGGGGTTACGAGACCCAGTACTTC

d_call: .
clone_size: .
v_call: TRBV7-2
cdr3_length: 14
j_call: TRBJ1-2
cdr3_aa: CASSSLGRLYGYTF
cdr3_nt: TGTGCCAGCAGCTCGCTTGGGCGACTATATGGCTACACCTTC

d_call: .
clone_size: many
v_call: TRBV10-3
cdr3_length: 14
j_call: TRBJ1-1
cdr3_aa: CAISGGPYVAEAFF
cdr3_nt: TGTGCCATCAGTGGCGGGCCGTACGTCGCTGAAGCTTTCTTT

d_call: .
clone_size: many
v_call: TRBV2
cdr3_length: 14
j_call: TRBJ1-2
cdr3_aa: CASSVRSRFYGYTF
cdr3_nt: TGTGCCAGCAGTGTCCGCTCTCGGTTCTATGGCTACACCTTC

d_call: TRBD1
clone_size: many
v_call: TRBV2
cdr3_length: 13
j_call: TRBJ1-2
cdr3_aa: CASSSTGLWGYTF
cdr3_nt: TGTGCCAGCAGTTCGACAGGGCTTTGGGGCTACACCTTC

d_call: .
clone_size: .
v_call: TRBV25-1
cdr3_length: 14
j_call: TRBJ1-1
cdr3_aa: CASVSRVMNTEAFF
cdr3_nt: TGTGCCAGCGTTAGCAGGGTCATGAACACTGAAGCTTTCTTT

d_call: .
clone_size: many
v_call: TRBV5-1
cdr3_length: 13
j_call: TRBJ1-1
cdr3_aa: CASSHPGVTEAFF
cdr3_nt: TGCGCCAGCAGCCATCCAGGGGTCACTGAAGCTTTCTTT

d_call: .
clone_size: many
v_call: TRBV6-1
cdr3_length: 13
j_call: TRBJ1-1
cdr3_aa: CASSDGENTEAFF
cdr3_nt: TGTGCCAGCAGTGACGGCGAAAACACTGAAGCTTTCTTT

d_call: .
clone_size: .
v_call: TRBV2
cdr3_length: 13
j_call: TRBJ1-4
cdr3_aa: CASTPGRGRKLFF
cdr3_nt: TGTGCCAGCACGCCGGGCCGGGGCCGAAAACTGTTTTTT

d_call: TRBD1
clone_size: many
v_call: TRBV5-1
cdr3_length: 14
j_call: TRBJ2-7
cdr3_aa: CASSLGDRAYEQYF
cdr3_nt: TGCGCCAGCAGCTTAGGGGACAGGGCCTACGAGCAGTACTTC